This T cell receptor (beta chain) was observed in a study of T cell repertoires in cytomegalovirus infection. Across the study: HLA-B-restricted CMV epitopes that are well studied, plus recently identified HLA-C-restricted ones, were used by the study. It can be stated that public TCR beta signatures indicated CMV infection as well as a matching HLA type. Study-wide findings and caveats: What dominated the ex vivo response were HLA-C-restricted CMV-specific TCR beta clonotypes. There were carriers of CMV plus the relevant HLA, and cumulative public TCR beta family frequency identified them.

This clonotype was observed a few times. Its antigen is unidentified. CDR1 is MNHNS and CDR2 is SASEGT in the germline V gene. The CDR3 sequence is 16 residues long. Trimming removed 2 bases from V and 0 bases from J, with 11 bases in between. TCRdb reprocessed the reads via MiXCR and lists one record per CDR3 protein. Of hundreds of thousands of distinct CDR3 sequences in the sample, roughly 28% were seen once. This sequence originates from a human donor in good health (CMV status not recorded). Some clones in this sample may be carry-over from other donors' samples. The source material was cultured PBMCs, sampled from culture after CMV antigen stimulation. The chain is built from TRBV6-1 and TRBJ1-3; D is unclear. The CDR3 DNA reads TGTGCCAGCAGTGAAAAGGGAACCCTCTCTGGAAACACCATATATTTT. Its protein is CASSEKGTLSGNTIYF.